This T cell receptor beta chain was identified during a study of blood T cell repertoires in COVID-19. Looking at the study overall: Samples of COVID-19 (acute and convalescent) were obtained from the United States, Italy and Spain. T cells, B-cell-depleted T cells, or PBMCs supplied cDNA or gDNA.

Authors' data handling: Counts of nucleated cells, estimated from reference gene primer amplification, were obtained. The table came from immunoSEQ multiplex PCR; TCRdb's copy has only in-frame clones and leaves some out. D and trimming come from the DNA, and the V and J calls and clone size come from that table. The data show some 460,000 clones, roughly 91% seen once. The source is a woman aged 25 to 39 with acute or convalescent COVID-19. Sequencing was done on a sample of peripheral blood.

For the CDR3, the DNA is TGTGCCAGCGGAGACCGGGACAGGCCTACGGAGCCCCAGCATTTT. It yields the protein CASGDRDRPTEPQHF. V usage is TRBV10-3 and J usage is TRBJ1-5; the match to TRBD1 covers 8 bases. J was trimmed by 8 bases and V by 10 bases; bases with no gene match: 16. CDR3 size: 15 residues. The germline gives CDR1 ENHRY, CDR2 SYGVKD.